This TCR beta chain appears in the sequencing data of a study of beta chain features in type 1 diabetes. The study's findings and limits: TCRB CDR3s were moderately but significantly shorter in Type 1 diabetes patients in all four CD4+ subsets. Cells carrying high TCR expression could end up over-represented when cDNA is sequenced.

Expressed TCRB transcripts were sequenced because the isolated RNA had all been reverse transcribed beforehand. Data came from immunoSEQ multiplex PCR; TCRdb stores just in-frame clones and leaves some out. The data hold almost 250,000 clones, with roughly 15% observed a single time. Points on this clone: Its antigen is still unknown.

Per germline, CDR1 MGHRA and CDR2 YSYEKL. V was pared by 6 bases and J by 0 bases, with 14 bases of the junction left unmatched. The CDR3 is 19 residues long. Each of the CD4+ naive, central memory, regulatory and stem cell-like memory populations was sorted via CD45RO/CCR7/CD25/CD127/CD95/CD27. J is TRBJ1-6 and V is TRBV4-1; TRBD1 matches at 7 bases. The receptor was derived from a middle-aged woman in good health. The specimen sequenced was naive CD4+ T cells from blood. The CDR3 protein is CASRKESTGEISYNSPLHF. CDR3 nucleotides: TGCGCCAGCAGGAAAGAAAGCACAGGGGAGATCTCCTATAATTCACCCCTCCACTTT.